The T cell receptor (beta chain) under discussion was sequenced for a study of blood T cell repertoires in COVID-19. Across the study: Some COVID-19 samples were acute and others convalescent; all came from the United States, Italy and Spain. T cells, B-cell-depleted T cells, or PBMCs provided the cDNA or gDNA that served as material.

Per the original data handling: Amplified reference gene primers provided the basis for estimating nucleated cell counts. Profiling relied on immunoSEQ multiplex PCR, and the TCRdb table lists in-frame clones only, not all of them. The V and J calls and clone size were taken over from that table, and D and trimming were inferred from the DNA. The table records some 95,000 clones, roughly 87% of them present only once. This clone was picked up one time. The CDR3 covers 13 residues. Trimming stripped 2 bases from V and 6 bases from J, with 10 bases between. The germline CDR1 and CDR2 sequences are LNHDA and SQIVND (reference sequence).

This clonotype originated in a man aged 65-85 years with acute or convalescent COVID-19. The genes are TRBV19 and TRBJ1-1; D gene unclear. The sequenced sample was peripheral blood. In DNA form, the CDR3 reads TGTGCCAGTAGTATAAGGAGGGATGCTGAAGCTTTCTTT. It is translated as CASSIRRDAEAFF.